The 19 T cell receptor delta chains presented below share a single source sample, sequenced in a study of gamma-delta T cells after stem cell transplantation. With CATT, TCRdb re-called clones from the RT-PCR reads. This table has over a thousand delta-chain clones, roughly 6.2% appearing once. The source material was gamma-delta T cells. Every receptor here comes from a human donor. It is not recorded whose cells these are; they may come from a transplant donor.

Of note for this clone: A read error is the likely source, as a far larger clone sits one nucleotide away. This sequence joins TRDV1 and TRDJ1, with TRDD2 identical over 8 bases. This CDR3 has 25 amino acids. The V and J ends lost 3 bases and 0 bases, in that order; junction bases with no gene match: 33. Per germline, CDR1 TSWWSYY and CDR2 QGS. The CDR3 sequence is CALGESASYVKGRWGALPYTDKLIF. The CDR3 coding sequence is TGTGCTCTTGGGGAGTCAGCTTCCTACGTAAAGGGAAGGTGGGGGGCTCTACCGTACACCGATAAACTCATCTTT.

This clone was seen a handful of times. The translation of this DNA and the TCRdb protein of a much larger clone differ at residue 12, probably owing to a read error; the protein shown here is translated from the DNA. CDR3 nucleotides: TGTGCCTGTGACACCGTCGCGGGCTGGGGGACCTCGGGGCGCACCGATAAACTCATCTTT. Translated: CACDTVAGWGTSGRTDKLIF. This sequence joins TRDV2 and TRDJ1; 8 nucleotides agree with TRDD3. V dropped 0 bases and J dropped 1; count of bases not matched to a gene: 18. Germline V CDR1 and CDR2: GEAIGNYY, EKD. The CDR3 length is 20 residues.

This clone turned up a few times. A far larger clone is one nucleotide away, so this likely arose from a read error. This chain joins TRDV2 and TRDJ1; 8 nucleotides match TRDD3. Germline CDR1 GEAIGNYY, CDR2 EKD. The CDR3 length is 16 residues. V was clipped by 0 bases and J by 0 bases; unmatched bases: 5. The CDR3 spells CACDTLGERYTDKLIF. The CDR3 bases are TGTGCCTGTGACACCCTGGGGGAGAGGTACACCGATAAACTCATCTTT.

Within the sample, this clone is medium-sized. This sequence is one base from a far larger clone and is likely a read error. J is TRDJ3 and V is TRDV2, with TRDD3 identical over 13 bases. The CDR3 loop spans 19 amino acids. Germline CDR1 GEAIGNYY, CDR2 EKD. CDR3 in DNA: TGTGCCTGTGGCACCGTACTGGGGGATACGTCGTGGGACACCCGACAGATGTTTTTC. This translates into CACGTVLGDTSWDTRQMFF.

With respect to this clone: TCRdb assigns this DNA the protein of a much larger clone, which departs from its translation at residue 4; this likely reflects a read error, and the protein shown comes from translating the DNA. The chain has TRDV2 and TRDJ1, with 8 bases identical to TRDD3. Germline loops: CDR1 GEAIGNYY, CDR2 EKD. The CDR3 sequence is 15 residues long. DNA for the CDR3: TGTGCCTGTGGCACCGTGGGGGATTATCCTGATAAACTCATCTTT. It translates to CACGTVGDYPDKLIF.

Details on this clone: A far larger clone lies a single base away; this is likely a read error. This same CDR3 is encoded by further DNA sequences in the sample. V gene TRDV1 combines with J gene TRDJ1, with D perhaps given as TRDD2 or TRDD3 (7 bases each). There are 21 residues in the CDR3. Germline CDR1 and CDR2: TSWWSYY and QGS. CDR3 in amino acids: CALGVPFLMGGYARYTDKLIF. CDR3 sequence (DNA): TGCGCTCTTGGGGTTCCCTTCCTCATGGGCGGATACGCAAGGTACACCGATAAACTCATCTTT.

This clone is deemed large. The same CDR3 can be traced to other DNA sequences in this sample. The chain couples TRDV2 to TRDJ1; 12 nucleotides align to TRDD3. V lost 0 bases to trimming and J lost 0 bases; unmatched junction nucleotides: 13. Germline lookup yields CDR1 GEAIGNYY and CDR2 EKD. CDR3 size: 20 residues. CDR3 sequence reads: CACDTALLGDTRGYTDKLIF. The CDR3 DNA reads TGTGCCTGTGACACCGCCCTACTGGGGGATACAAGGGGTTACACCGATAAACTCATCTTT.

As regards this clone: A single base is all that separates this from a far larger clone, so a read error is likely. Different DNA sequences within this sample yield the same CDR3. The V gene is TRDV2, the J gene TRDJ1; D might be TRDD2 (7 bases). V was clipped by 0 bases and J by 2 bases, with 18 bases between them. The CDR3 spans 17 residues. CDR1 and CDR2 from the germline V gene are GEAIGNYY and EKD. CDR3 coding DNA: TGTGCCTGTGACACCATTCCTACCGGGGGAGAAACCGATAAACTCATCTTT. Its translation: CACDTIPTGGETDKLIF.

To note about this clone: The protein that TCRdb holds for this DNA derives from a much larger clone and differs from the translated DNA at residue 8, which likely indicates a read error; the protein shown here is translated from the DNA. The chain employs TRDV1 and TRDJ1, with 8 bases lining up with TRDD3. V trimming: 2 bases; J trimming: 5 bases; junction bases outside the gene matches: 25. From germline, CDR1 is TSWWSYY and CDR2 QGS. The CDR3 contains 21 residues. The CDR3 DNA reads as TGTGCTCTTGGGGAAGGTTGGCTCGAGGCCTACCTGAGGGGATACCCTGATAAACTCATCTTT. It yields the protein CALGEGWLEAYLRGYPDKLIF.

This clone was recorded a few times. TCRdb lists the protein of a much larger clone for this DNA, which differs at residue 10, so this is likely a read error; the protein given here is translated from the DNA itself. The chain couples TRDV2 to TRDJ1; 10 positions match TRDD3. There are 17 residues in the CDR3. CDR1 and CDR2 (germline): GEAIGNYY, EKD. Unmatched junction bases numbered 13, after V lost 3 bases and J lost 4 bases. CDR3 amino acids: CACDPLGDTAGRDKLIF. CDR3 DNA: TGTGCCTGTGACCCTTTGGGGGATACTGCGGGTCGCGATAAACTCATCTTT.

For this clone: Since a far larger clone is one base different, this is likely a read error. The rearrangement uses TRDV2 and TRDJ1, with D tentatively TRDD3 (6 bases). V lost 1 base and J lost 2, with 10 bases in between. Germline V gene sequence: CDR1 GEAIGNYY, CDR2 EKD. CDR3 length: 14 residues. DNA for the CDR3: TGTGCCTGTGACACTTTGGGGGGTACCGATAAACTCATCTTT. Translated, it gives CACDTLGGTDKLIF.

This clone has a handful of counts. TCRdb pairs this DNA with a much larger clone's protein that differs at residue 4, likely a read error; the protein shown was translated from the DNA. The V call is TRDV2, the J call TRDJ1, with 13 bases aligning to TRDD3. The CDR3 is 18 residues long. The V segment lost 5 bases and the J segment 0 bases; nucleotides outside the gene matches: 11. Germline assignment: CDR1 GEAIGNYY and CDR2 EKD. This chain's CDR3 is CACGTLLGDTQYTDKLIF. CDR3 nucleotide sequence: TGTGCCTGTGGCACTCTACTGGGGGATACGCAATACACCGATAAACTCATCTTT.

This clone was observed a handful of times. TCRdb's protein for this DNA is that of a much larger clone and differs from the translation at residue 4, likely a read error; the protein shown is the DNA translation. The rearrangement links TRDV2 to TRDJ1; 8 nucleotides agree with TRDD2. The CDR3 contains 18 residues. CDR1 GEAIGNYY and CDR2 EKD come from the germline V gene. Trimming took 5 bases from V and 0 from J; bases not matched to a gene: 16. The chain's CDR3 is CACGPLPTVSPYTDKLIF. In DNA form, the CDR3 reads TGTGCCTGTGGCCCGCTTCCTACGGTTAGCCCGTACACCGATAAACTCATCTTT.

In the case of this clone: This DNA translates differently at residue 12 from the TCRdb protein, which is that of a much larger clone; a read error is likely, and the protein shown is the DNA's own translation. This chain uses TRDV2 with TRDJ1, with 10 bases matching TRDD3. The length of the CDR3 is 16 residues. Germline CDR1 reads GEAIGNYY; CDR2 reads EKD. CDR3 region: CACDSLLGDPTEKLIF. Written as DNA, the CDR3 is TGTGCCTGTGACTCCCTACTGGGGGATCCCACCGAAAAACTCATCTTT.

This clone was counted between two and nine times. A far larger clone is only one base removed, so a read error is likely. Other nucleotide sequences in the sample specify the same CDR3. The chain recombines TRDV2 with TRDJ1, with D possibly called TRDD1 or TRDD2 (5 bases each). The germline gives CDR1 GEAIGNYY, CDR2 EKD. This CDR3 spans 15 amino acids. CDR3 region: CACDALLKYTDKLIF. DNA of the CDR3: TGTGCCTGTGACGCCCTACTAAAATACACTGATAAACTCATCTTT.

This clone was observed a handful of times. The protein TCRdb gives is from a much larger clone and does not agree with this DNA's translation at residue 4, likely a read error; the protein shown here comes from the DNA. This chain links TRDV2 with TRDJ1; 11 bases match TRDD3. The CDR3 spans 19 residues. In germline, CDR1 is GEAIGNYY, CDR2 EKD. CDR3: CACGTVGLGDTPYTDKLIF. CDR3 DNA sequence: TGTGCCTGTGGCACCGTCGGCCTGGGGGATACACCGTACACCGATAAACTCATCTTT.

This clone was detected only a few times. A far larger clone lies a single base away; this is likely a read error. The same CDR3 also results from other DNA sequences found in this sample. V usage is TRDV2 and J usage is TRDJ1; D tentatively reads TRDD2 or TRDD3 (8 bases each). The CDR3 covers 22 residues. Germline V gene lookup returns CDR1 GEAIGNYY and CDR2 EKD. This chain's CDR3 is CACDTLPTGPGGPPTDTDKLIF. In DNA form, the CDR3 reads TGTGCCTGCGACACTCTTCCTACGGGGCCTGGGGGACCCCCGACCGACACCGATAAACTCATCTTT.

About this clone: This is likely an artifact of a read error, given a far larger clone one base away. Other nucleotide sequences from this sample produce the same CDR3. The CDR3 reads CACDTVLGDTSWDTRQMFF. CDR3 in DNA: TGCGCCTGTGACACCGTACTGGGGGATACGTCGTGGGACACCCGACAGATGTTTTTC. This sequence joins TRDV2 and TRDJ3; 13 bases align to TRDD3. The germline gives CDR1 GEAIGNYY, CDR2 EKD. CDR3 size: 19 residues.

This clone is large (0.1 to 1%) in the sample. The sample holds other DNA sequences that translate to the same CDR3. The genes are TRDV2 and TRDJ1; 7 bases are shared with TRDD3. Per the germline V gene, CDR1 is GEAIGNYY and CDR2 is EKD. V was pared by 0 bases and J by 0 bases, with 21 bases of the junction left unmatched. The CDR3 is 21 residues long. CDR3 DNA: TGTGCCTGTGACACCGTCAAAGCTGGGGATAGGAGGTCGACGTACACCGATAAACTCATCTTT. Translating gives CACDTVKAGDRRSTYTDKLIF.